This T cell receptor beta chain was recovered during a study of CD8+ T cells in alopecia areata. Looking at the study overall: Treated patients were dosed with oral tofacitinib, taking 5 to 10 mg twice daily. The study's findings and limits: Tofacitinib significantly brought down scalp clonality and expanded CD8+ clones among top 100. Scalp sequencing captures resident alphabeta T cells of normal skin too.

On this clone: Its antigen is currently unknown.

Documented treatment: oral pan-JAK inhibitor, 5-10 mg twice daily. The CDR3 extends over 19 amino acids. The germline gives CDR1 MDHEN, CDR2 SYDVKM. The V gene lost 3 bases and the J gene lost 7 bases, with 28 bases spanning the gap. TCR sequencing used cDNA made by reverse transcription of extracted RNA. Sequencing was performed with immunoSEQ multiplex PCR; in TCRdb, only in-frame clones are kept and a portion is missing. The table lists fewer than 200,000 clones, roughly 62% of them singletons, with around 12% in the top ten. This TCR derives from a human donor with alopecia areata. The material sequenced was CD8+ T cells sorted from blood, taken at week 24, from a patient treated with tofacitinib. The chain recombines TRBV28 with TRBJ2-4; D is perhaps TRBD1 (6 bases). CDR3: CASSFFRGRSGGVVNIQYF. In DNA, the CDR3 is TGTGCCAGCAGTTTTTTCCGAGGAAGGTCTGGGGGCGTAGTTAACATTCAGTACTTC.